This T cell receptor (beta chain) is drawn from a study of blood T cells in healthy people across ages. With a J-beta primer mix and a sample-barcoded 5' primer, a second PCR ran 7 to 11 cycles. TCRdb passed the 5' RACE reads through MiXCR, listing each CDR3 protein once. Among around 1.7 million distinct CDR3 sequences listed, approximately 28% were seen once. This CDR3 spans 16 amino acids. CDR1 and CDR2 from the germline V gene are LGHNA and YSLEER. V was pared by 0 bases and J by 2 bases, with 13 bases between. Sequencing used blood. The rearrangement uses TRBV4-3 and TRBJ1-2; D perhaps matches TRBD1 (5 bases). The TCR was taken from a woman aged 25 to 39 in good health. In DNA form, the CDR3 reads TGCGCCAGCAGCCAAGAGGGTGTGGGGGTAAACTATGGCTACACCTTC. This gives the protein CASSQEGVGVNYGYTF.